This T cell receptor beta chain was captured by sequencing in a study of T-cell reconstitution after alpha-beta-depleted transplantation in children. General observations from the study: The study traced high day-60 TCRbeta diversity in some patients to surviving recipient T cells and thymic progenitors. The authors attributed T-cell counts and diversity one year after transplant mostly to newly produced T cells. Alpha-beta T cells present about two months after transplant were reported to originate from several hundred expanded graft clones.

Trimming took 10 bases from V and 2 from J, leaving 19 bases between them. Germline lookup yields CDR1 ENHRY and CDR2 SYGVKD. This CDR3 spans 15 amino acids. Preparation of the TCRbeta library involved a method that used unique molecular identifiers. From the PCR reads, TCRdb called clonotypes with MiXCR, one entry per CDR3 protein. The data contain about 1,000,000 distinct CDR3 sequences, about 29% of them singletons. This clonotype was seen only a few times. Its target is unknown. The TCR was taken from a boy less than two years old who had a stem cell transplant for SCID, so the T cells may come from the graft donor. This specimen was PBMCs, mostly from graft donor cells, taken 360 days after TCRalphabeta/CD19-depleted stem cell transplant. The chain uses TRBV10-3 and TRBJ2-3, with D perhaps matching TRBD2 (6 bases). Here the CDR3 reads CATGRDSTTTDTQYF. As DNA, the CDR3 is TGTGCCACCGGACGGGACTCCACGACCACAGATACGCAGTATTTT.